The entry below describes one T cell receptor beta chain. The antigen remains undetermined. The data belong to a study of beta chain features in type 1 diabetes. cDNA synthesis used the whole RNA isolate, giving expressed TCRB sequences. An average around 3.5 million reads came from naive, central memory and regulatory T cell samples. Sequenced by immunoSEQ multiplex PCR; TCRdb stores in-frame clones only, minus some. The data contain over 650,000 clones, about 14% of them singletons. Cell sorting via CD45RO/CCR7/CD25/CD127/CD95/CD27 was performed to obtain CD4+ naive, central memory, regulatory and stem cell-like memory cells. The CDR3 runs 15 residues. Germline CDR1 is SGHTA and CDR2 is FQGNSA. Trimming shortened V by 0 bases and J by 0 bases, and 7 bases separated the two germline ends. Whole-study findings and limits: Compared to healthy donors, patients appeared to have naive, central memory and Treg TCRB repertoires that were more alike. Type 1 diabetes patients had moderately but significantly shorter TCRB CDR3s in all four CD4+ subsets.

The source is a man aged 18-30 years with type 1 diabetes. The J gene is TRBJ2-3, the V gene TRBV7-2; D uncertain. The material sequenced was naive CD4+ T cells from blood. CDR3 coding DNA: TGTGCCAGCAGCTTAGCGTATCTCAGCACAGATACGCAGTATTTT. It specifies CASSLAYLSTDTQYF.